These T cell receptor beta chains were read from a single sample in a study of chemoradiotherapy in HPV16-positive cancers. Generated by immunoSEQ multiplex PCR, the TCRdb table keeps only in-frame clones and is missing some. The table has some 70,000 clones, almost 90% seen once. The specimen was blood, collected from a patient who underwent chemoradiotherapy. Source of these receptors: a human donor with HPV-associated anogenital cancer. CDR3s include the opening cysteine and the closing phenylalanine or tryptophan. Each record gives: CDR3 length, V gene, J gene, D gene, clone size, CDR3 protein, CDR3 DNA. D genes are given only for firm matches. A clone size is listed for some rows: how often the clone was seen (once, few, many), or a class if it is expanded.

15,TRBV11-2,TRBJ1-5,.,.,CASSLLGLSNQPQHF,TGTGCCAGCAGCTTACTCGGGTTGAGCAATCAGCCCCAGCATTTT
15,TRBV19,TRBJ1-5,.,.,CASSIRGAGNQPQHF,TGTGCCAGTAGTATAAGGGGCGCGGGCAATCAGCCCCAGCATTTT
16,TRBV19,TRBJ1-1,TRBD1,.,CASSTRTGGIRTEAFF,TGTGCCAGTAGTACCAGGACAGGGGGCATTAGGACTGAAGCTTTCTTT
18,TRBV4-2,TRBJ2-7,TRBD2,.,CASSQGTLLAGASYEQYF,TGTGCCAGCAGCCAAGGGACCTTGCTAGCGGGAGCATCCTACGAGCAGTACTTC
13,TRBV27,TRBJ1-4,.,once,CASAIWGNEKLFF,TGTGCCAGCGCTATCTGGGGAAATGAAAAACTGTTTTTT
16,TRBV19,TRBJ1-5,.,.,CASSIKVAPSNQPQHF,TGTGCCAGTAGTATAAAAGTGGCTCCCAGCAATCAGCCCCAGCATTTT
15,TRBV14,TRBJ2-1,.,.,CASSQVRGPYNEQFF,TGTGCCAGCAGCCAGGTCAGGGGACCCTACAATGAGCAGTTCTTC
15,TRBV19,TRBJ2-1,TRBD1,.,CASSWGTVYTVGQFF,TGTGCCAGTAGTTGGGGGACAGTGTACACTGTTGGGCAGTTCTTC
13,TRBV25-1,TRBJ2-5,TRBD1,.,CASSRRTGETQYF,TGTGCCAGCAGTAGACGGACAGGGGAGACCCAGTACTTC
13,TRBV9,TRBJ2-7,.,.,CASSVGIRDEQYF,TGTGCCAGCAGCGTAGGTATTAGAGACGAGCAGTACTTC
15,TRBV7-2,TRBJ1-6,TRBD1,.,CASSLRTGSSSPLHF,TGTGCCAGCAGCTTACGGACAGGATCAAGTTCACCCCTCCACTTT
16,TRBV11-2,TRBJ2-3,TRBD2,.,CASSDGRGGLEDTQYF,TGTGCCAGCAGCGACGGACGGGGGGGCTTAGAAGATACGCAGTATTTT
13,TRBV28,TRBJ1-6,TRBD1,.,CASDGTGVSPLHF,TGTGCCAGCGATGGGACAGGGGTTTCACCCCTCCACTTT
13,TRBV19,TRBJ1-2,.,.,CASSPSGHYGYTF,TGTGCCAGTAGTCCCTCCGGGCACTATGGCTACACCTTC
15,TRBV18,TRBJ2-6,.,.,CASSPQDSGANVLTF,TGTGCCAGCTCACCACAGGACTCTGGGGCCAACGTCCTGACTTTC
15,TRBV7-2,TRBJ2-1,TRBD2,.,CASSSSGRVDNEQFF,TGTGCCAGCAGCTCTAGCGGGAGGGTTGACAATGAGCAGTTCTTC
13,TRBV13,TRBJ2-1,TRBD1,.,CASRRTGGIEQFF,TGTGCCAGCAGACGGACAGGGGGGATTGAGCAGTTCTTC
12,TRBV9,TRBJ2-2,.,medium-sized,CASSVRTGELFF,TGTGCCAGCAGCGTCAGGACCGGGGAGCTGTTTTTT
15,TRBV19,TRBJ2-1,TRBD2,once,CASIDSGGAGYEQFF,TGTGCCAGTATAGATAGCGGGGGGGCCGGTTATGAGCAGTTCTTC
19,TRBV11-3,TRBJ2-3,.,.,CASSSMSLDRDGKSDTQYF,TGTGCCAGCAGCTCCATGAGTTTAGACCGGGACGGCAAATCAGATACGCAGTATTTT
16,TRBV15,TRBJ2-1,TRBD2,.,CATSRDRGGPNNEQFF,TGTGCCACCAGCAGAGATCGCGGGGGGCCGAACAATGAGCAGTTCTTC
14,TRBV7-2,TRBJ2-7,TRBD1,.,CASSWGQGLYEQYF,TGTGCCAGCAGCTGGGGACAGGGACTCTACGAGCAGTACTTC